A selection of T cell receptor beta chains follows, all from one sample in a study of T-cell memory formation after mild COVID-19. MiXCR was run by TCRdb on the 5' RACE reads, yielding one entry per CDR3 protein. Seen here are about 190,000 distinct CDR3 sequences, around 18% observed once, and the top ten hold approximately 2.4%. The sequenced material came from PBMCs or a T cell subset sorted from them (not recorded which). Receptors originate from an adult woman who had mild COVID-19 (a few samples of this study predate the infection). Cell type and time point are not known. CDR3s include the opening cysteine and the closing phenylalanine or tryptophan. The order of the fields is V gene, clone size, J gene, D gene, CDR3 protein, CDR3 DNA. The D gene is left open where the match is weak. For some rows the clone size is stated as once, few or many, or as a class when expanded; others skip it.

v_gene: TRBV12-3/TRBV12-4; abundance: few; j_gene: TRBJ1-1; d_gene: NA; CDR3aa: CASTLYRATEAFF; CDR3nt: TGTGCCAGCACCCTATACAGGGCTACTGAAGCTTTCTTT
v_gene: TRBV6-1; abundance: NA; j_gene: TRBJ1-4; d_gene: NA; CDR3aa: CASSSLGATNEKLFF; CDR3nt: TGTGCCAGCAGTTCCCTTGGAGCAACTAATGAAAAACTGTTTTTT
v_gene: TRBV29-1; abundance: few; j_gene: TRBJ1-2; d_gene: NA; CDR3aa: CSVHITSGRNYGYTF; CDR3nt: TGCAGCGTTCACATCACATCGGGACGAAACTATGGCTACACCTTC
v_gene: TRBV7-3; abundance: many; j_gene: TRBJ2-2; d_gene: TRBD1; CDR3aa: CASSTDRAMNTGELFF; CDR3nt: TGTGCCAGCAGCACGGACAGGGCCATGAACACCGGGGAGCTGTTTTTT
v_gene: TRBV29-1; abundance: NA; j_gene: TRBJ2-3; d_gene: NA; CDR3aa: CSVPGVGTDTQYF; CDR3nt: TGCAGCGTTCCGGGAGTAGGGACAGATACGCAGTATTTT
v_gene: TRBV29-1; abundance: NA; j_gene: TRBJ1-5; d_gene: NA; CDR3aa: CSVGEDSNQPQHF; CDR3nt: TGCAGCGTTGGGGAGGATAGCAATCAGCCCCAGCATTTT
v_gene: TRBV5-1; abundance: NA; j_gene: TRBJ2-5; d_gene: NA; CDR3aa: CASSPVEIRASGTQYF; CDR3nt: TGCGCCAGCAGCCCCGTGGAGATTCGGGCCTCGGGGACCCAGTACTTC
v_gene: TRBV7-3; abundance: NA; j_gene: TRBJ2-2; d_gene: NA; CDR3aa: CASSHDPSTGELFF; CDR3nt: TGTGCCAGCAGCCACGACCCCAGCACCGGGGAGCTGTTTTTT
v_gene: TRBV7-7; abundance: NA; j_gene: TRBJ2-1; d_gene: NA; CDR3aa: CASSPYGRNNEQFF; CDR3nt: TGTGCCAGCAGCCCGTATGGAAGAAACAATGAGCAGTTCTTC
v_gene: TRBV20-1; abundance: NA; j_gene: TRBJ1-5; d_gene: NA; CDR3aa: CSARDPGRGNQPQHF; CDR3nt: TGCAGTGCTAGAGACCCGGGAAGGGGCAATCAGCCCCAGCATTTT
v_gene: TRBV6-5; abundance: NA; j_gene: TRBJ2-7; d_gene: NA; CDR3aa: CASRYGQLTYEQYF; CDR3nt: TGTGCCAGCAGATACGGACAGTTAACCTACGAGCAGTACTTC
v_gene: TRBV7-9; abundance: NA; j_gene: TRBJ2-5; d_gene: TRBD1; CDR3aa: CASSPGQGGFETQYF; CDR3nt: TGTGCCAGCAGCCCGGGACAGGGGGGTTTTGAGACCCAGTACTTC
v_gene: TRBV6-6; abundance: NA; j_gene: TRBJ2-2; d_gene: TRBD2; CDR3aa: CASSYGGGDTGELFF; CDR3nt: TGTGCCAGCAGTTACGGGGGAGGGGACACCGGGGAGCTGTTTTTT
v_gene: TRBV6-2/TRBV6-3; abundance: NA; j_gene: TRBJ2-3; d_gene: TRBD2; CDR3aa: CASRPGLAGVSDTQYF; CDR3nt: TGTGCCAGCAGACCGGGACTAGCGGGAGTCTCAGATACGCAGTATTTT
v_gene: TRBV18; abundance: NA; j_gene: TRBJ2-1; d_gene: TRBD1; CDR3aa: CASSPPGTGAFYNEQFF; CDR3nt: TGTGCCAGCTCACCTCCTGGGACAGGGGCTTTCTACAATGAGCAGTTCTTC
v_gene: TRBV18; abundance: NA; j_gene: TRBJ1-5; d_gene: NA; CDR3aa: CASSKDQYSNQPQHF; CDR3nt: TGTGCCAGCTCAAAAGACCAATATAGCAATCAGCCCCAGCATTTT
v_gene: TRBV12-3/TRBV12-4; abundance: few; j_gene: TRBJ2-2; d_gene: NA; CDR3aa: CASSLTRGNTGELFF; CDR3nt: TGTGCCAGCAGTTTGACCAGGGGAAACACCGGGGAGCTGTTTTTT